The source of this T cell receptor beta chain is a study of control samples from healthy donors and cancer patients (dated by TCRdb to the early 2020s). The method was the immunoSEQ multiplex PCR assay. The immuneACCESS repertoire file appears here via TCRdb, limited to in-frame rearrangements. These files lack a portion of the clones; in checked studies, under half of the deficit traces to unresolved V genes, and the cause of the others is not known. Recorded for this sample are about 150,000 clones; approximately 93% of them occurred a single time. The ten largest clonotypes hold over 2% of the sample. As to this clone: Its specific antigen is unknown. The sample holds no much larger clone one base away, and base qualities are not on file.

CDR1 and CDR2 (SQVTM, ANQGSEA) derive from the germline V gene. After removal of 5 bases from V and 5 bases from J, the junction retains 8 bases not matched to a gene. There are 13 amino acids in the CDR3, from cysteine to phenylalanine inclusive. The DNA shown is the 39-base CDR3, in frame from base 1. This sequence was found in a man aged 50-60 years in good health. The chain is made from TRBV29-1 and TRBJ2-5; TRBD1 matches 7 bases in the middle. The sample taken for sequencing was blood. The sequence in DNA is TGCAGCGTTAGACAGGGCGATCGGGAGACCCAGTACTTC. The translation is CSVRQGDRETQYF.